This T cell receptor beta chain was sequenced in a study of T cell responses to AZD1222 COVID-19 vaccine. Study-wide results and limits: The reported proportion of spike-specific TCRs targeting unmutated variant regions was nearly half. Donors were mostly white British, more females; clonal diversity possibly underestimated.

TCRdb's table, derived via immunoSEQ multiplex PCR, lists solely in-frame clones and lacks some. The repertoire holds around 170,000 clones, with just over 85% as singletons. Trimming cost V 6 bases and J 3 bases, with 18 bases left between them. The CDR3 has 16 amino acids. Remarks on this clone: What it binds is unknown.

This clonotype originated in an adult who received the AZD1222 COVID-19 vaccine. The chain joins TRBV23-1 to TRBJ1-3; perhaps TRBD1 as D (5 bases). TRBV23-1 is assigned to the ORF class and has an uncertain function. The input for sequencing was peripheral blood, taken 28 days after the second AZD1222 dose. In DNA, the CDR3 is TGCGCCAGCAGGGGGAAACAAGGGGCGTTTGGAAACACCATATATTTT. Residues: CASRGKQGAFGNTIYF.